The clone carrying this T cell receptor (beta chain) was found a few times. Its antigen is unidentified. CDR1 is SGDLS and CDR2 is YYNGEE in the germline V gene. This CDR3 contains 12 residues. Between the trimmed V and J ends, which lost 3 bases and 0 bases, there was a span of 4 bases. The PCR was carried out with 60 Vbeta primers and 13 Jbeta primers. Assay used: immunoSEQ multiplex PCR; TCRdb lists only in-frame clones, some missing. The table records under 200,000 clones, approximately 70% of them present only once. The sample belongs to a study of cytomegalovirus exposure and HLA in healthy donors. Study-wide findings and caveats: In a later analysis, HLA-associated TCR beta chains were more clonally expanded than equally common others.

The TCR sequence derives from a woman in her 30s in good health and CMV-seronegative. Material: PBMCs. The genes are TRBV9 and TRBJ2-7; D is undetermined. DNA of the CDR3: TGTGCCAGCAGCGGGAGCTCCTACGAGCAGTACTTC. The encoded protein is CASSGSSYEQYF.